This TCR beta chain was sequenced during a study of PD-L1 blockade in urothelial cancer. Time point meaning: peripheral blood 6 weeks after treatment start. Germline CDR1 and CDR2: SGHAT and FQNNGV. Trimming took off 5 bases at V and 7 bases at J, with 12 bases between the two ends. The CDR3 totals 13 residues. This table comes from immunoSEQ multiplex PCR, and its TCRdb copy is limited to in-frame clones, with some not included. Of 40,000 to 50,000 clones in the sample, roughly four fifths were seen once. This chain links TRBV11-2 with TRBJ2-1; D unresolved. The sequence was collected from a man in his fifties or sixties with urothelial cancer. Source: PBMCs, taken around atezolizumab (anti-PD-L1) treatment. The CDR3 DNA sequence: TGTGCCAGCAGCCCTCCACTGATGAATGAGCAGTTCTTC. Residues: CASSPPLMNEQFF.